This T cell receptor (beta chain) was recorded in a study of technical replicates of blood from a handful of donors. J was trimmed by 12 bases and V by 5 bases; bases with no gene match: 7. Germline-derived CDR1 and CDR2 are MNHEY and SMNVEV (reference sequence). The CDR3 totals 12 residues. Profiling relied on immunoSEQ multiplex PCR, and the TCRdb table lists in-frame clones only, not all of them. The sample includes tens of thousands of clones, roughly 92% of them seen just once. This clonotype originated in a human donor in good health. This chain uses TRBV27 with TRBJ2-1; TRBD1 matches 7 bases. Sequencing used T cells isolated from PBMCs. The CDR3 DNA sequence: TGTGCCAGCAGTAGAGACAGGGAAGGGCAGTTCTTC. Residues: CASSRDREGQFF.